One and the same sample provided the 8 T cell receptor beta chains below, sequenced in a study of T-cell memory formation after mild COVID-19. TCRdb called the 5' RACE reads again in MiXCR, with one record for every CDR3 protein. This sample yields about 430,000 distinct CDR3 sequences, of which 24% are seen a single time; 7% to 9.5% belongs to the top ten. Material for sequencing was PBMCs or a T cell subset sorted from them (not recorded which). These TCRs come from an adult woman who had mild COVID-19 (a few samples of this study predate the infection). Cell type and time point are not known.

The V call is TRBV2, the J call TRBJ2-1, with 7 positions matching TRBD1. The V segment lost 6 bases and the J segment 0 bases; nucleotides outside the gene matches: 11. This CDR3 has 17 amino acids. Germline lookup yields CDR1 SNHLY and CDR2 FYNNEI. This CDR3 is CASRKTQGVNSYNEQFF. Here the CDR3 DNA reads TGTGCCAGCAGAAAAACCCAGGGGGTGAACTCCTACAATGAGCAGTTCTTC. Based on the CDR3 plus reference TRBV2 and TRBJ2-1, the full variable domain is EPEVTQTPSHQVTQMGQEVILRCVPISNHLYFYWYRQILGQKVEFLVSFYNNEISEKSEIFDDQFSVERPDGSNFTLKIRSTKLEDSAMYFCASRKTQGVNSYNEQFFGPGTRLTVL.

The chain has TRBV12-5 and TRBJ2-7, with 13 positions matching TRBD2. The CDR3 contains 16 residues. J lost 1 base, V lost 7 bases, and 7 bases had no gene match. Per germline, CDR1 LGHNT and CDR2 FRNRAP. In DNA, the CDR3 is TGTGCTAGTGACCAAACGGGACTAGCGGGATCCTACGAGCAGTACTTC. This codes for CASDQTGLAGSYEQYF.

The chain uses TRBV7-9 and TRBJ2-3, with 10 nucleotides matching TRBD2. Germline V gene lookup returns CDR1 SEHNR and CDR2 FQNEAQ (reference sequence). The CDR3 extends over 17 amino acids. Trimming at V came to 4 bases and at J to 4 bases, leaving 11 bases not matched to a gene. CDR3 sequence reads: CASSYRGLAGDADTQYF. In DNA, the CDR3 is TGTGCCAGCAGCTACCGAGGGCTAGCGGGAGACGCAGATACGCAGTATTTT.

A few counts support this clonotype. The chain carries TRBV29-1 and TRBJ2-5; D possibly corresponds to TRBD2 (5 bases). V lost 6 bases to trimming and J lost 3 bases, with 11 bases between them. The CDR3 spans 12 residues. Germline V lookup: CDR1 SQVTM, CDR2 ANQGSEA. CDR3 coding DNA: TGCAGCGTCCTCTTCGGGGAAGAGACCCAGTACTTC. This codes for CSVLFGEETQYF. The full variable domain, completed using reference TRBV29-1 and TRBJ2-5, is SAVISQKPSRDICQRGTSLTIQCQVDSQVTMMFWYRQQPGQSLTLIATANQGSEATYESGFVIDKFPISRPNLTFSTLTVSNMSPEDSSIYLCSVLFGEETQYFGPGTRLLVL.

The CDR3 protein is CASSPRVNSPLHF. The CDR3 region has the DNA TGTGCCAGCAGCCCAAGGGTAAATTCACCCCTCCACTTT. The chain joins TRBV7-9 to TRBJ1-6; D gene ambiguous. Germline V gene sequence: CDR1 SEHNR, CDR2 FQNEAQ (reference sequence). The ends were cut back, 5 bases at V and 7 bases at J, with 9 bases in the middle. The CDR3 is 13 residues long.

The V call is TRBV6-1, the J call TRBJ2-2; no firm D call. There are 15 residues in the CDR3. Trimming took 3 bases from V and 2 from J, leaving 10 bases between them. Germline V CDR1 and CDR2: MNHNS, SASEGT. The CDR3 DNA follows: TGTGCCAGCAGTGAGCTTGGAGCCAACACCGGGGAGCTGTTTTTT. Amino acid sequence: CASSELGANTGELFF.

Only one count was recorded for this clonotype. At one boundary the junction diverges from the germline segment, which might be a read error. The chain recombines TRBV7-6 with TRBJ2-7; no reliable D call. CDR3 length: 13 amino acids. CDR1 and CDR2 from the germline V gene are SGHVS and FNYEAQ. CDR3 loop: CARSLEVAYEQYF. CDR3 nucleotide sequence: TGTGCCAGAAGCTTAGAAGTAGCCTACGAGCAGTACTTC.

The chain recombines TRBV11-2 with TRBJ1-2; 10 bases are shared with TRBD1. This CDR3 is 14 amino acids long. Germline CDR1 reads SGHAT; CDR2 reads FQNNGV. The J segment lost 8 bases and the V segment lost 5 bases, leaving 8 bases of the junction unmatched. This CDR3 reads CASSPTTGGRGYTF. As DNA, the CDR3 is TGTGCCAGCAGCCCCACGACAGGGGGCCGGGGCTACACCTTC.